The following is a T cell receptor (beta chain) sequence with its context. The sample comes from a study of blood T cell repertoires in COVID-19. The wider study: Italy, Spain and the United States were the sources of the convalescent and acute COVID-19 samples. T cells, B-cell-depleted T cells, or PBMCs provided the cDNA or gDNA that served as material.

Germline CDR1 MNHEY, CDR2 SMNVEV (reference sequence). The CDR3 loop spans 15 amino acids. J was trimmed by 8 bases and V by 11 bases; bases with no gene match: 15. In Cohort 3, a recovered donor had either two negative PCRs, clearance, or symptom resolution. The table came from immunoSEQ multiplex PCR; TCRdb's copy has only in-frame clones and leaves some out. The sample gives some 200,000 clones, 75% to 90% of which show up once; approximately 0.77% is in the top ten. The chain employs TRBV27 and TRBJ1-4; 9 bases are a match to TRBD1. This clonotype originated in a woman aged 18-29 years who had recovered from COVID-19. The sample comprised PBMCs or T cells enriched from blood (not recorded which). In DNA, the CDR3 is TGTGCCCCCAGACCGAGGACAGGGGTAAGGGAAAAACTGTTTTTT. It translates to CAPRPRTGVREKLFF.